This TCR beta chain was documented in a study of T cell responses to AZD1222 COVID-19 vaccine. Study details: Second-dose groups at about 4 or about 12 weeks were pooled.

About this clone itself: The antigen is not known.

Study results and caveats: At study baseline, merely six AZD1222 recipients were seropositive. Spike-wide vaccine-associated CD4 TCRs dominated at 160-218 and 743-854.

Method: immunoSEQ multiplex PCR; TCRdb's copy keeps in-frame clones and lacks some. The table has some 140,000 clones, about 93% seen once. V lost 3 bases to trimming and J lost 3 bases, with 11 bases between them. Germline CDR1 reads SGDLS; CDR2 reads YYNGEE. The CDR3 is 14 residues long. The sequence was collected from an adult in good health. The chain links TRBV9 to TRBJ2-3, with D uncertain. Source: peripheral blood, taken on day 0 of AZD1222 vaccination. The CDR3: CASSGEPTTDTQYF. The CDR3 DNA sequence: TGTGCCAGCAGCGGGGAACCGACTACAGATACGCAGTATTTT.